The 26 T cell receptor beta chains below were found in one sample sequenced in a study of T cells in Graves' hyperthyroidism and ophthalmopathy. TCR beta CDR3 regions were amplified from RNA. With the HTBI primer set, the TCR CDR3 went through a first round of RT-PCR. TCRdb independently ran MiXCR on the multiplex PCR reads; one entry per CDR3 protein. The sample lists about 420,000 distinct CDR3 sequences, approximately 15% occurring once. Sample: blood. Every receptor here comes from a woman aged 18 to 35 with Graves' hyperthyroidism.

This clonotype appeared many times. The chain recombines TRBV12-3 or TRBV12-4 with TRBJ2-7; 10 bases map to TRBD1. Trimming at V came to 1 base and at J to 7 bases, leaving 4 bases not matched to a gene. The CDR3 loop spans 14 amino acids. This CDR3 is CASSLGDRGLEQYF. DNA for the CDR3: TGTGCCAGCAGTTTAGGAGACAGGGGGCTTGAGCAGTACTTC.

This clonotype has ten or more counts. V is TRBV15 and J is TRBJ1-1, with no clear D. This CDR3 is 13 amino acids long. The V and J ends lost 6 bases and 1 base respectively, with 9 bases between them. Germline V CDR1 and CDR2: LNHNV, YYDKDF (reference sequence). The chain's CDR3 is CATRLQSNTEAFF. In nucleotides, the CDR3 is TGTGCCACCAGACTTCAATCGAACACTGAAGCTTTCTTT.

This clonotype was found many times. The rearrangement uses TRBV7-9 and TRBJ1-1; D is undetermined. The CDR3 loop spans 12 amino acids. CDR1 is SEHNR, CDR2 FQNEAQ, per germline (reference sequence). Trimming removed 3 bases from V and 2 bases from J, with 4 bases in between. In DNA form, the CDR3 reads TGTGCCAGCAGCTTCGACAACACTGAAGCTTTCTTT. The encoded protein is CASSFDNTEAFF.

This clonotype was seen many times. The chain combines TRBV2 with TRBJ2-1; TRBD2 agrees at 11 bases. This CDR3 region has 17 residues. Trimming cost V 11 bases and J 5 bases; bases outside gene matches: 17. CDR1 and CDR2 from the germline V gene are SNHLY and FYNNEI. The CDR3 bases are TGTGCCTTCCAAAGGGGTACTAGCGGGAGAGTAAACAATGAGCAGTTCTTC. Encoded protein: CAFQRGTSGRVNNEQFF.

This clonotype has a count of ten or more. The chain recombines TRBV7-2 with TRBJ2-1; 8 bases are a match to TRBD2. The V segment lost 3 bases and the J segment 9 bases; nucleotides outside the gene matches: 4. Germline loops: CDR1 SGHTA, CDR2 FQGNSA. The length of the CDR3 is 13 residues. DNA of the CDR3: TGTGCCAGCAGCTTTGGACTAGCTGGTGAGCAGTTCTTC. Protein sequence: CASSFGLAGEQFF.

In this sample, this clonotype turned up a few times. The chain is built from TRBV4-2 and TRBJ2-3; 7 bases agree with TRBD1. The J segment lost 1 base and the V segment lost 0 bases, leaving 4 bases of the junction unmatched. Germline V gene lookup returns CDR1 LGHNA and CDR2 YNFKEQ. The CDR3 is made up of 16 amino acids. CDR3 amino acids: CASSQDITGGTDTQYF. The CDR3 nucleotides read TGTGCCAGCAGCCAAGATATCACAGGGGGCACAGATACGCAGTATTTT.

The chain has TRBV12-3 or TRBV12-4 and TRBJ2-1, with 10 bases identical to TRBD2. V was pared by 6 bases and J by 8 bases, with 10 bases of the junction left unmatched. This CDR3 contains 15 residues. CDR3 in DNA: TGTGCCAGCAGGAGAGCGGGGGGGAGCTTCGATGAGCAGTTCTTC. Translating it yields CASRRAGGSFDEQFF.

The CDR3 sequence is CAWSRSTYYGYTF. CDR3 DNA: TGTGCCTGGAGTCGGAGTACCTACTATGGCTACACCTTC. V is TRBV30 and J is TRBJ1-2; D unresolved. Germline V lookup: CDR1 GTSNPN, CDR2 SVGIG (reference sequence). The CDR3 covers 13 residues. Between the trimmed V and J ends, which lost 2 bases and 3 bases, there was a span of 10 bases.

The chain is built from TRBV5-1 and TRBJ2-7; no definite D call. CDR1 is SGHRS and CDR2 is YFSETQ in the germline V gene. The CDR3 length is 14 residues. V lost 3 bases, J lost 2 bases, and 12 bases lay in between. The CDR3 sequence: CASSSETRPYEQYF. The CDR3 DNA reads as TGCGCCAGCAGCTCGGAGACGCGGCCCTACGAGCAGTACTTC.

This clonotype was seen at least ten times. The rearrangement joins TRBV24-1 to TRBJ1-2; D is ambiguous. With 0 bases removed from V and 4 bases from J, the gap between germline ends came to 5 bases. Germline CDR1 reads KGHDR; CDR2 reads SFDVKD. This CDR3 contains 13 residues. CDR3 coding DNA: TGTGCCACCAGTGATTTGTCGGGCTATGGCTACACCTTC. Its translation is CATSDLSGYGYTF.

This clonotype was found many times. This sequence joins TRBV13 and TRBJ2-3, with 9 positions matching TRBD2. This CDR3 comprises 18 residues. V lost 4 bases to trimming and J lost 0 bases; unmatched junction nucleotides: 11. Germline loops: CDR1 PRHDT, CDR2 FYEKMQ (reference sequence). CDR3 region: CASSSPDGLAPSTDTQYF. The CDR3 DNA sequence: TGTGCCAGCAGCTCACCCGACGGACTAGCGCCGAGCACAGATACGCAGTATTTT.

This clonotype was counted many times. CDR3 in DNA: TGCAGTGCTAGAGAGTACGGACTAGCGGGAAAATTAGAGCAGTACTTC. The encoded protein is CSAREYGLAGKLEQYF. J is TRBJ2-7 and V is TRBV20-1; 12 bases align to TRBD2. V shed 0 bases and J 7 bases; nucleotides not matched to a gene: 10. CDR3 length: 16 amino acids. Looked up from germline, CDR1 is DFQATT and CDR2 is SNEGSKA (reference sequence).

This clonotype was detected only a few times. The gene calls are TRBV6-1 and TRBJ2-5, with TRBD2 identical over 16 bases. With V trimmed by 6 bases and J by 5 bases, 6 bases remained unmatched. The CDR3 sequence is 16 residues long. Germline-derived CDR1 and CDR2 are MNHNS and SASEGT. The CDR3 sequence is CASRGTSGRAGETQYF. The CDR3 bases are TGTGCCAGCAGAGGGACTAGCGGGAGGGCCGGGGAGACCCAGTACTTC.

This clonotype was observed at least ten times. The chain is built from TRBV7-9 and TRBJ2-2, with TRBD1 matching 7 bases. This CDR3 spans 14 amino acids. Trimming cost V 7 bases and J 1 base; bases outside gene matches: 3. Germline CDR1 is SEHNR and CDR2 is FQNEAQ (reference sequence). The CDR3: CASMGQMNTGELFF. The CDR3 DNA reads TGTGCCAGCATGGGACAGATGAACACCGGGGAGCTGTTTTTT.

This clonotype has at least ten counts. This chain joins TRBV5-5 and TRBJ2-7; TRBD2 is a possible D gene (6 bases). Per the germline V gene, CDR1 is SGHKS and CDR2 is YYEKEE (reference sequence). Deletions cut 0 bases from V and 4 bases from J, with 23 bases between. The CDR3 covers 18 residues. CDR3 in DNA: TGTGCCAGCAGCTTGGCTCCGGGACTTACGGTTGTTGGGTACGAGCAGTACTTC. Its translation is CASSLAPGLTVVGYEQYF.

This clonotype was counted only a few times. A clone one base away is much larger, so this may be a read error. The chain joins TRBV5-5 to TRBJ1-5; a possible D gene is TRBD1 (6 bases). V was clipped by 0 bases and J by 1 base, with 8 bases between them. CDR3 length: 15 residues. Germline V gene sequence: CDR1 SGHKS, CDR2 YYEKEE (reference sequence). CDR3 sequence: CASSLVQGSNQPQHF. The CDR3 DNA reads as TGTGCCAGCAGCTTGGTGCAGGGGAGCAATCAGCCCCAGCATTTT.

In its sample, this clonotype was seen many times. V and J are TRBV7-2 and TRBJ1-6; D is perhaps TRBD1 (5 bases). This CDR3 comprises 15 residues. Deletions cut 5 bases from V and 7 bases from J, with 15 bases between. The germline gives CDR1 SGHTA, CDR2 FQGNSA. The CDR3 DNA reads TGTGCCAGCAGCCCAGGGTGGGGGACGAATTCACCCCTCCACTTT. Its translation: CASSPGWGTNSPLHF.

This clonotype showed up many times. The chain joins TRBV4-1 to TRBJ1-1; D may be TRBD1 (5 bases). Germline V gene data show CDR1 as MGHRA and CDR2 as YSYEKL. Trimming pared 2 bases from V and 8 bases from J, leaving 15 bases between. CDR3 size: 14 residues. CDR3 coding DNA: TGCGCCAGCAGCCAAAAGACAACAGGCATCGAAGCTTTCTTT. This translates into CASSQKTTGIEAFF.

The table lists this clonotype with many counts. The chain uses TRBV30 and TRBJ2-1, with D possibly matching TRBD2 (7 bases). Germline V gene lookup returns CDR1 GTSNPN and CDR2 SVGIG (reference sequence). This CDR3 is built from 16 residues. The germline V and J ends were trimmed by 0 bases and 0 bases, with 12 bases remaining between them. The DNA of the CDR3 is TGTGCCTGGAGTGTGGGGGGGCAGAACTCCTACAATGAGCAGTTCTTC. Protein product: CAWSVGGQNSYNEQFF. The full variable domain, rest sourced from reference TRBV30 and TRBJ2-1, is SQTIHQWPATLVQPVGSPLSLECTVEGTSNPNLYWYRQAAGRGLQLLFYSVGIGQISSEVPQNLSASRPQDRQFILSSKKLLLSDSGFYLCAWSVGGQNSYNEQFFGPGTRLTVL.

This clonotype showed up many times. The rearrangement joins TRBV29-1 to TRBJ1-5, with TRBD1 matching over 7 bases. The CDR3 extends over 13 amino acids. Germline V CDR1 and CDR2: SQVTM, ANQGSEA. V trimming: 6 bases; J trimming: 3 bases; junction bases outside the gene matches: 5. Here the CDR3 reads CSVRDSVNQPQHF. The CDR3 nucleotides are TGCAGCGTGAGGGACAGCGTCAATCAGCCCCAGCATTTT.

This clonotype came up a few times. CDR3 in amino acids: CSAHDGTPHQPQHF. The CDR3, as DNA: TGCAGTGCTCACGACGGGACCCCACATCAGCCCCAGCATTTT. This chain connects TRBV20-1 to TRBJ1-5, with D perhaps TRBD1 (5 bases). V was trimmed by 5 bases and J by 5 bases, leaving 16 bases between them. CDR1 is DFQATT, CDR2 SNEGSKA, per germline (reference sequence). This CDR3 has 14 amino acids.

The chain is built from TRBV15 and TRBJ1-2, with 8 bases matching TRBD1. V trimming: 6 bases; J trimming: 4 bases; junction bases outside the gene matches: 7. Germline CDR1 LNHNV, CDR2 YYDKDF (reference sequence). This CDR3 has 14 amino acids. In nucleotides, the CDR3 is TGTGCCACCAGTCCAAGACAGGGGAGCTATGGCTACACCTTC. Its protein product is CATSPRQGSYGYTF.

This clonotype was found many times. The CDR3 loop is CAWTIRTGPYEQYF. CDR3 bases: TGTGCCTGGACAATAAGGACAGGTCCCTACGAGCAGTACTTC. V is TRBV30 and J is TRBJ2-7, with 7 bases aligning to TRBD1. Per the germline V gene, CDR1 is GTSNPN and CDR2 is SVGIG (reference sequence). J was trimmed by 2 bases and V by 4 bases; bases with no gene match: 8. The CDR3 sequence is 14 residues long. Drawing the rest from reference TRBV30 and TRBJ2-7, the complete variable domain is SQTIHQWPATLVQPVGSPLSLECTVEGTSNPNLYWYRQAAGRGLQLLFYSVGIGQISSEVPQNLSASRPQDRQFILSSKKLLLSDSGFYLCAWTIRTGPYEQYFGPGTRLTVT.

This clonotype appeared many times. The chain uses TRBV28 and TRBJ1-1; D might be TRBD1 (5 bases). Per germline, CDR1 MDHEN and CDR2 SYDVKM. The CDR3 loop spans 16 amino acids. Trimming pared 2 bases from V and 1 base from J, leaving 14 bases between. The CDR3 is CASSLNAGTANTEAFF. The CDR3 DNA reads TGTGCCAGCAGTTTAAATGCCGGGACCGCGAACACTGAAGCTTTCTTT. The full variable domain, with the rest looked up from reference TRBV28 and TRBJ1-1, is DVKVTQSSRYLVKRTGEKVFLECVQDMDHENMFWYRQDPGLGLRLIYFSYDVKMKEKGDIPEGYSVSREKKERFSLILESASTNQTSMYLCASSLNAGTANTEAFFGQGTRLTVV.

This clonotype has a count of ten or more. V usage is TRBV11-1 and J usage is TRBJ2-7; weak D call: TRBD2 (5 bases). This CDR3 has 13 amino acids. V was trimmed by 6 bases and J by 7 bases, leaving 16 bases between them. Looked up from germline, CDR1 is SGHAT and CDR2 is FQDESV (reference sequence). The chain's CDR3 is CASSHDTGGEQYF. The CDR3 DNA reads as TGTGCCAGCAGTCATGATACCGGAGGAGAGCAGTACTTC.

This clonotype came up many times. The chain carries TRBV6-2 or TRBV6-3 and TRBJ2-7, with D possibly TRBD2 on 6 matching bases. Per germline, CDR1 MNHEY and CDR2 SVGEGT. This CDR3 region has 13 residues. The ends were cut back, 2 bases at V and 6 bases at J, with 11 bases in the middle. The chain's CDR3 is CASSYGDFSEQYF. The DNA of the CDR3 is TGTGCCAGCAGTTACGGGGACTTCTCCGAGCAGTACTTC.